This T cell receptor (beta chain) is drawn from a study of blood T cell repertoires in COVID-19. Study background: Acute-phase and convalescent COVID-19 samples originated in the United States, Italy and Spain. Nucleic acid was either cDNA or gDNA, and it came from T cells, B-cell-depleted T cells, or PBMCs.

Participants' own reports of clinical history determined their cohort assignment. CDR1 is KGHDR and CDR2 is SFDVKD in the germline V gene. The CDR3 length is 15 residues. Sequenced by immunoSEQ multiplex PCR; TCRdb stores in-frame clones only, minus some. The top ten hold under 3.5% of the sample, which has about 250,000 clones, about 88% seen once. In regard to this clone: One end of the junction varies from germline; a read error may be responsible.

The clonotype comes from a woman between 45 and 65 years old who had recovered from COVID-19. The chain employs TRBV24-1 and TRBJ2-2, with 9 bases fitting TRBD1. Material for sequencing was PBMCs or T cells enriched from blood (not recorded which). The CDR3 DNA reads as TGTGCCACCGGTGAGAACAGGGGGCCCACCGGGGAGCTGTTTTTT. As protein: CATGENRGPTGELFF.